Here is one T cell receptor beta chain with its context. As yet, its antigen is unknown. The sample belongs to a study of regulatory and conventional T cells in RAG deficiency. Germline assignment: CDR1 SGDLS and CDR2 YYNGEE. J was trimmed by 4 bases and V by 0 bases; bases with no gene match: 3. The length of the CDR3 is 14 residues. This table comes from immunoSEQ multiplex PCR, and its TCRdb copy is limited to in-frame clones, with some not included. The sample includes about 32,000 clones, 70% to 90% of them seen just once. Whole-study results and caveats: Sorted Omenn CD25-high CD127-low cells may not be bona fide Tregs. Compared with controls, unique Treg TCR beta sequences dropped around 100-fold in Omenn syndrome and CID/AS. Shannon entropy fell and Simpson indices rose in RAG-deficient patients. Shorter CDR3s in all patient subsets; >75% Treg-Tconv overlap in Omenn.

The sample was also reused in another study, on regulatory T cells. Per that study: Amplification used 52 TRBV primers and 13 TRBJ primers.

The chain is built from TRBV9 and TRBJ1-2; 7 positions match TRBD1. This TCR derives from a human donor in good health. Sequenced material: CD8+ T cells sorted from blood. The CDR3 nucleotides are TGTGCCAGCAGCGTAGGTCAGGGGGGCTATGGCTACACCTTC. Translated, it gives CASSVGQGGYGYTF.